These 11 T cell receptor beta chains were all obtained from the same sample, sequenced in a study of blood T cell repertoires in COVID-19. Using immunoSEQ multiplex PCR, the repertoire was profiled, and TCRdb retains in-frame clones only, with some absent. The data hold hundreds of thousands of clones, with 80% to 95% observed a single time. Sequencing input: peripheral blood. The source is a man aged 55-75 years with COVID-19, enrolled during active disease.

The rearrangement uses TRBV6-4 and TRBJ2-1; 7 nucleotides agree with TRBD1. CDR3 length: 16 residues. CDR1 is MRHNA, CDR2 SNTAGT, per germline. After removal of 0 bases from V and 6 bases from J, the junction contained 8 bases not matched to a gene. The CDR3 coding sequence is TGTGCCAGCAGTGACTCCGACAGGGTAGGGTTCAATGAGCAGTTCTTC. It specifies CASSDSDRVGFNEQFF.

The CDR3 bases are TGCGCCAGCCCCGGACAGGGGGCCGCCGGGCAAGAGACCCAGTACTTC. Protein sequence: CASPGQGAAGQETQYF. The chain links TRBV5-1 to TRBJ2-5; 11 bases line up with TRBD1. Germline V lookup: CDR1 SGHRS, CDR2 YFSETQ. Trimming took 7 bases from V and 2 from J; bases not matched to a gene: 10. CDR3 length: 16 residues.

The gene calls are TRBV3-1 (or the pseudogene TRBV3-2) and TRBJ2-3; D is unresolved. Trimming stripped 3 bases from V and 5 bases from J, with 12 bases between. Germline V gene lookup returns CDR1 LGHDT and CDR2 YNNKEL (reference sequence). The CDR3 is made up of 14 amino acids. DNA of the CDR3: TGTGCCAGCAGCCAGGAGCATCTCGAAGATACGCAGTATTTT. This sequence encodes CASSQEHLEDTQYF.

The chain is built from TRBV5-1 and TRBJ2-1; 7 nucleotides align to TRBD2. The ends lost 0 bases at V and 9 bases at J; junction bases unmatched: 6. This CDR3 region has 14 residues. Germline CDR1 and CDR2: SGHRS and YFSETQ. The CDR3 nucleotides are TGCGCCAGCAGCTTGGATCTAGCGGAAACTGAGCAGTTCTTC. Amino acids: CASSLDLAETEQFF.

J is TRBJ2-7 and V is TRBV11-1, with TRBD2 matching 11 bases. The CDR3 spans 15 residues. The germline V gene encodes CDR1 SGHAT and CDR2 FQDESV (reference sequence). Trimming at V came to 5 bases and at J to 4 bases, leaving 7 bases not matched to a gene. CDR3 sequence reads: CASSKGLAAEYEQYF. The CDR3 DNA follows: TGTGCCAGCAGCAAGGGACTAGCGGCCGAATACGAGCAGTACTTC.

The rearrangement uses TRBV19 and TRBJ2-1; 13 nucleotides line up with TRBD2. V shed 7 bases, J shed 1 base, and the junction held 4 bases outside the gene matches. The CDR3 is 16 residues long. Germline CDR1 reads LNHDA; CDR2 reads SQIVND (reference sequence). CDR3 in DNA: TGTGCCAGTAAACTAGCGGGAGGGGGGTCCTACAATGAGCAGTTCTTC. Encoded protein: CASKLAGGGSYNEQFF. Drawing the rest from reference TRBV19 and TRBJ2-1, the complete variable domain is DGGITQSPKYLFRKEGQNVTLSCEQNLNHDAMYWYRQDPGQGLRLIYYSQIVNDFQKGDIAEGYSVSREKKESFPLTVTSAQKNPTAFYLCASKLAGGGSYNEQFFGPGTRLTVL.

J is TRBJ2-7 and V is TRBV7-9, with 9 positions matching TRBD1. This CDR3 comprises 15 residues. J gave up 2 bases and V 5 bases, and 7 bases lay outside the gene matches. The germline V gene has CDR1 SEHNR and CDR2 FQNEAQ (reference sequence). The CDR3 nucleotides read TGTGCCAGCAGCAACAAACAGGGGGCAACCTACGAGCAGTACTTC. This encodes CASSNKQGATYEQYF.

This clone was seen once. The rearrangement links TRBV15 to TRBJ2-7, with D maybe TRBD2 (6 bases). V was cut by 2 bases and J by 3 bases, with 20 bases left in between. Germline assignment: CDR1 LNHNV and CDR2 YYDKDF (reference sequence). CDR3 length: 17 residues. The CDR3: CATSRSRMLATDYEQYF. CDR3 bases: TGTGCCACCAGCAGATCCCGGATGCTAGCGACAGACTACGAGCAGTACTTC.

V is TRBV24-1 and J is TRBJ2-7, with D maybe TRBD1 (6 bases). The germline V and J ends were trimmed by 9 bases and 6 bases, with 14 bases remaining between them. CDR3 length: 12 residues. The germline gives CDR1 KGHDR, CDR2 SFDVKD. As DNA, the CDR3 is TGTGCCACCGGCCCTCAGGGGTGCGAGCAGTACTTC. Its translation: CATGPQGCEQYF.

The CDR3 spells CASSSPGTGDGNTIYF. CDR3 DNA: TGCGCCAGCAGCTCCCCCGGGACAGGGGATGGAAACACCATATATTTT. The rearrangement links TRBV5-1 to TRBJ1-3; 10 nucleotides agree with TRBD1. Germline CDR1 SGHRS, CDR2 YFSETQ. With 3 bases clipped from V and 3 bases from J, the junction kept 6 bases outside the gene matches. The CDR3 totals 16 residues.

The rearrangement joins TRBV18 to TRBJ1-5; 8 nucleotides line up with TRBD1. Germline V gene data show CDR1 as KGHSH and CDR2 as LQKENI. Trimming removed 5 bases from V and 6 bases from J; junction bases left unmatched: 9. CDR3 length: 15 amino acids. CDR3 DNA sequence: TGTGCCAGCTCAAGTAATACAGGGGGAGGTCAGCCCCAGCATTTT. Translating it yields CASSSNTGGGQPQHF.